The clone carrying this T cell receptor beta chain has a handful of counts. Its antigen is not known. The data were taken from a study of T-cell memory formation after mild COVID-19. Study-wide context: Largely, TCR clusters stayed within a single donor.

In germline, CDR1 is SGDLS, CDR2 YYNGEE. The CDR3 loop spans 15 amino acids. V was cut by 0 bases and J by 3 bases, with 10 bases left in between. UMIs and sample barcodes were carried by the TCR alpha and TCR beta cDNA libraries that 5'RACE produced using constant-segment primers. TCRdb processed the 5' RACE reads anew with MiXCR; each CDR3 protein has one entry. The data hold 350,000 to 450,000 distinct CDR3 sequences, with around 14% observed a single time. Findings and limits, study-wide: Day 37-peaking second-wave clones had unconfirmed SARS-CoV-2 specificity. A second wave expanding day 15 to 37 was CD4+-biased; contracting clones were balanced.

The rearrangement joins TRBV9 to TRBJ1-5, with no clear D. The sequencing sample was made of PBMCs or a T cell subset sorted from them (not recorded which). This clonotype was sampled from a man between 18 and 29 years old who had mild COVID-19 (a few samples of this study predate the infection). Cell type and time point are not known. This chain's CDR3 is CASSVDPAVNQPQHF. The CDR3 nucleotides are TGTGCCAGCAGCGTAGATCCGGCAGTCAATCAGCCCCAGCATTTT.